The source of this T cell receptor (beta chain) is a study of shared clonotypes between healthy human individuals. In germline, CDR1 is SGHAT, CDR2 FQNNGV. Deletions cut 5 bases from V and 8 bases from J, with 19 bases between. The CDR3 is 15 amino acids. Source study methods: Filtering differed, since immunoSEQ gave only junction sequences and no quality scores. Generated by immunoSEQ multiplex PCR, the TCRdb table keeps only in-frame clones and is missing some. The V and J calls and the clone size are those of that table, but D and trimming were determined from the DNA. The table lists about 2 million clones, roughly 94% of them singletons. Terminally differentiated effector memory CD45RA+ cells were excluded by CCR7 positive selection of CD45RO-negative cells.

The source is a young man in good health. The sequencing sample was made of naive CD8+ T cells sorted from blood. The chain carries TRBV11-2 and TRBJ2-4, with D perhaps TRBD2 (5 bases). The CDR3 nucleotides read TGTGCCAGCAGCGAGAGCGTTGGGAGCGGTGACATTCAGTACTTC. Protein sequence: CASSESVGSGDIQYF.